A selection of T cell receptor beta chains follows, all from one sample in a study of blood T cell repertoires in COVID-19. Repertoires were generated with immunoSEQ multiplex PCR, while TCRdb's copy carries only in-frame clones and drops some. The sample lists approximately 250,000 clones; around 88% were seen once. Sequencing was carried out using PBMCs or T cells enriched from blood (not recorded which). These receptors were obtained from a woman between 40 and 55 years old with acute COVID-19. Each CDR3 is given with its conserved first and last residue. Fields, in order: clone size, D gene, V gene, J gene, CDR3 protein, CDR3 DNA. A D gene is named only where the DNA matches it firmly. Rows give clone size only sometimes, using once, few, many, or a class for an expanded clone.

size: once
D: TRBD1
V: TRBV6-5
J: TRBJ1-1
CDR3: CASSSPDRRAFF
DNA: TGTGCCAGCAGTTCCCCGGACAGGCGCGCTTTCTTT

size: .
D: .
V: TRBV24-1
J: TRBJ2-3
CDR3: CATSDLVFASTDTQYF
DNA: TGTGCCACCAGTGATTTGGTTTTTGCGAGCACAGATACGCAGTATTTT

size: .
D: TRBD1
V: TRBV6-2/TRBV6-3
J: TRBJ2-7
CDR3: CASSYSGDSSYEQYF
DNA: TGTGCCAGCAGTTACTCCGGGGACAGCTCCTACGAGCAGTACTTC

size: .
D: .
V: TRBV18
J: TRBJ2-1
CDR3: CASSPWASDYNEQFF
DNA: TGTGCCAGCTCACCATGGGCTAGCGACTACAATGAGCAGTTCTTC

size: .
D: .
V: TRBV12-3/TRBV12-4
J: TRBJ2-2
CDR3: CASSLGGGELFF
DNA: TGTGCCAGCAGTTTGGGGGGCGGGGAGCTGTTTTTT

size: once
D: .
V: TRBV28
J: TRBJ2-3
CDR3: CASSPQEDTQYF
DNA: TGTGCCAGCAGTCCCCAGGAAGATACGCAGTATTTT

size: .
D: TRBD1
V: TRBV27
J: TRBJ2-2
CDR3: CASSPRGQGATGELFF
DNA: TGTGCCAGCAGTCCCCGAGGGCAGGGGGCGACCGGGGAGCTGTTTTTT

size: .
D: .
V: TRBV12-3/TRBV12-4
J: TRBJ1-2
CDR3: CASNSGLGSYTF
DNA: TGTGCCAGCAACTCAGGGTTAGGGAGCTACACCTTC

size: .
D: TRBD1
V: TRBV5-1
J: TRBJ2-7
CDR3: CASSPPGTGFYEQYF
DNA: TGCGCCAGCAGCCCCCCCGGGACAGGATTCTACGAGCAGTACTTC

size: .
D: TRBD1
V: TRBV3-1/TRBV3-2
J: TRBJ2-5
CDR3: CASSQDLLPGGEETQYF
DNA: TGTGCCAGCAGCCAAGATCTTCTCCCAGGGGGCGAAGAGACCCAGTACTTC

size: .
D: .
V: TRBV5-1
J: TRBJ2-4
CDR3: CASSLTERKNIQYF
DNA: TGCGCCAGCAGCTTGACAGAGCGGAAAAACATTCAGTACTTC

size: .
D: .
V: TRBV5-1
J: TRBJ2-7
CDR3: CASSLGGNSYEQYF
DNA: TGCGCCAGCAGCTTGGGGGGCAACTCCTACGAGCAGTACTTC

size: .
D: TRBD1
V: TRBV15
J: TRBJ1-5
CDR3: CATSRDPRTGGWVQPQHF
DNA: TGTGCCACCAGCAGAGACCCGCGGACAGGGGGTTGGGTTCAGCCCCAGCATTTT

size: .
D: .
V: TRBV3-1/TRBV3-2
J: TRBJ1-2
CDR3: CASSRGRGDYGYTF
DNA: TGTGCCAGCAGCCGCGGGCGGGGTGACTATGGCTACACCTTC

size: .
D: .
V: TRBV27
J: TRBJ1-2
CDR3: CASSGSRGYTF
DNA: TGTGCCAGTAGCGGATCGCGCGGCTACACCTTC

size: .
D: TRBD1
V: TRBV4-3
J: TRBJ2-6
CDR3: CASSRTGAGANVLTF
DNA: TGCGCCAGCAGCCGTACAGGGGCTGGGGCCAACGTCCTGACTTTC

size: .
D: .
V: TRBV30
J: TRBJ1-2
CDR3: CAWKSYSDYGYTF
DNA: TGTGCCTGGAAAAGTTACTCGGACTATGGCTACACCTTC

size: .
D: .
V: TRBV5-4
J: TRBJ1-3
CDR3: CASSLDRGTGNTIYF
DNA: TGTGCCAGCAGCTTGGATCGGGGGACTGGAAACACCATATATTTT

size: .
D: .
V: TRBV19
J: TRBJ1-4
CDR3: CASSIRTATNEKLFF
DNA: TGTGCCAGTAGTATAAGGACAGCAACTAATGAAAAACTGTTTTTT

size: .
D: .
V: TRBV2
J: TRBJ2-2
CDR3: CASRENTGELFF
DNA: TGTGCCAGCCGAGAGAACACCGGGGAGCTGTTTTTT

size: .
D: .
V: TRBV30
J: TRBJ1-6
CDR3: CAWSIITGRGNSPLHF
DNA: TGTGCCTGGAGTATCATTACGGGCAGGGGAAATTCACCCCTCCACTTT

size: .
D: .
V: TRBV25-1
J: TRBJ1-5
CDR3: CASKSGENSNQPQHF
DNA: TGTGCCAGCAAGTCAGGGGAAAATAGCAATCAGCCCCAGCATTTT

size: .
D: .
V: TRBV7-2
J: TRBJ1-2
CDR3: CASSLDQGGSYTF
DNA: TGTGCCAGCAGCTTAGACCAGGGAGGTAGCTACACCTTC

size: once
D: TRBD1
V: TRBV9
J: TRBJ1-2
CDR3: CASSVDLGQGNGYTF
DNA: TGTGCCAGCAGCGTAGACCTGGGACAGGGTAATGGCTACACCTTC

size: .
D: TRBD2
V: TRBV9
J: TRBJ2-3
CDR3: CASSAPGGLAGVISTDTQYF
DNA: TGTGCCAGCAGCGCGCCCGGGGGACTAGCGGGGGTAATTAGCACAGATACGCAGTATTTT

size: .
D: .
V: TRBV5-1
J: TRBJ2-3
CDR3: CASSQHGQGADTQYF
DNA: TGCGCCAGCAGCCAACACGGCCAGGGCGCAGATACGCAGTATTTT

size: .
D: TRBD2
V: TRBV4-2
J: TRBJ2-7
CDR3: CASSQDTPGGTYEQYF
DNA: TGTGCCAGCAGCCAAGATACCCCGGGAGGGACCTACGAGCAGTACTTC

size: .
D: TRBD1
V: TRBV4-3
J: TRBJ1-4
CDR3: CASSQEGQGNEKLFF
DNA: TGCGCCAGCAGCCAAGAAGGACAGGGGAATGAAAAACTGTTTTTT

size: .
D: .
V: TRBV10-3
J: TRBJ1-3
CDR3: CAIRGVEGTIYF
DNA: TGTGCCATCAGGGGAGTCGAGGGCACCATATATTTT

size: .
D: TRBD1
V: TRBV19
J: TRBJ1-2
CDR3: CASTDGTGLTNYGYTF
DNA: TGTGCCAGTACCGATGGGACAGGCCTAACTAACTATGGCTACACCTTC

size: once
D: TRBD2
V: TRBV2
J: TRBJ2-3
CDR3: CASCRTSASGDTQYF
DNA: TGTGCCAGCTGTAGGACTAGCGCCTCGGGAGATACGCAGTATTTT

size: .
D: .
V: TRBV7-2
J: TRBJ2-7
CDR3: CASSWGVLSSYEQYF
DNA: TGTGCCAGCAGCTGGGGCGTCTTAAGCTCCTACGAGCAGTACTTC